This TCR beta chain was documented in a study of blood T cell repertoires in COVID-19. Study as a whole: Acute and convalescent COVID-19 samples came from the United States, Italy and Spain. T cells, B-cell-depleted T cells, or PBMCs supplied cDNA or gDNA.

The sample holds a few counts of this clone. There are 15 residues in the CDR3. The germline V gene has CDR1 MDHEN and CDR2 SYDVKM. V lost 4 bases to trimming and J lost 6 bases, with 17 bases between them. Profiling relied on immunoSEQ multiplex PCR, and the TCRdb table lists in-frame clones only, not all of them. The sample has approximately 300,000 clones; 65% to 90% are singletons. Participants spanned ages roughly 18 to 95 years and resided in about two dozen US areas. This receptor was taken from a woman younger than 35 who had recovered from COVID-19. The sequenced material came from PBMCs or T cells enriched from blood (not recorded which). This chain links TRBV28 with TRBJ2-3; TRBD2 might be the D (6 bases). CDR3: CASSWGLAAGDTQYF. The CDR3 DNA sequence: TGTGCCAGCAGTTGGGGACTTGCCGCTGGCGATACGCAGTATTTT.